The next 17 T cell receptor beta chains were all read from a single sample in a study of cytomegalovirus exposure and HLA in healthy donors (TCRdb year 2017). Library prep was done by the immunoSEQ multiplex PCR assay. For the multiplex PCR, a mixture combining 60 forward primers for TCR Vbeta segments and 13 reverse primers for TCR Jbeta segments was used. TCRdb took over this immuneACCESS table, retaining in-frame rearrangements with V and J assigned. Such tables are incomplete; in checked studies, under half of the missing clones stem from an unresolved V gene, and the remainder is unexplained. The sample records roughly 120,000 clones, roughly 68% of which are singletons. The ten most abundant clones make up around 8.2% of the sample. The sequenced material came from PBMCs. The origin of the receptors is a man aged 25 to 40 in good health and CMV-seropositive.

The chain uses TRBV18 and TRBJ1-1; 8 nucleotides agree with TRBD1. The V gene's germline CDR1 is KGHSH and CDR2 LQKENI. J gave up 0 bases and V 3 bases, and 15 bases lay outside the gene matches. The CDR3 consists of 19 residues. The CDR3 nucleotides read TGTGCCAGCTCACCGCTACGATGGGAAACGGGACAGGTGAACACTGAAGCTTTCTTT. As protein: CASSPLRWETGQVNTEAFF.

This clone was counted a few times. The CDR3 protein is CASSFFDREREQFF. As DNA, the CDR3 is TGTGCCAGCAGCTTTTTCGACAGGGAAAGGGAGCAGTTCTTC. V gene TRBV7-8 combines with J gene TRBJ2-1; 7 bases are shared with TRBD1. Germline lookup yields CDR1 SGHVS and CDR2 FQNEAQ. The CDR3 has 14 amino acids. The V segment lost 3 bases and the J segment 10 bases; nucleotides outside the gene matches: 9.

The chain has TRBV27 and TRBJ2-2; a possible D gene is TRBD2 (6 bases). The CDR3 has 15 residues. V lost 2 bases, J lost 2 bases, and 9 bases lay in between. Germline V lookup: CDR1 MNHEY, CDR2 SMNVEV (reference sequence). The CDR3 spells CASSLRGSNTGELFF. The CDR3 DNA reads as TGTGCCAGCAGTTTACGGGGGTCAAACACCGGGGAGCTGTTTTTT.

This CDR3 is CASSPPATGNTEAFF. Here the CDR3 DNA reads TGTGCCAGCTCACCACCGGCAACGGGAAACACTGAAGCTTTCTTT. The chain links TRBV18 to TRBJ1-1; D remains unclear. Between the trimmed V and J ends, which lost 0 bases and 2 bases, there was a span of 10 bases. The CDR3 has 15 residues. Germline V CDR1 and CDR2: KGHSH, LQKENI.

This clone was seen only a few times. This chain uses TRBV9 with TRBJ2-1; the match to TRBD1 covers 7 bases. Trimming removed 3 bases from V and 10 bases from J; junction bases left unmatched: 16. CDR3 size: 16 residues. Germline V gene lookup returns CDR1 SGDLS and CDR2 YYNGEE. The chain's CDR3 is CASSADEGAQLLEQFF. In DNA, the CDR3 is TGTGCCAGCAGCGCGGATGAGGGGGCCCAACTTCTCGAGCAGTTCTTC.

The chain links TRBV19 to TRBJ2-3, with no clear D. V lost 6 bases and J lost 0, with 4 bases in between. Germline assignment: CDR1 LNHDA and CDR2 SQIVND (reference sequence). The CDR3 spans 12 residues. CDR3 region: CASRQSTDTQYF. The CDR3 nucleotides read TGTGCCAGTAGACAAAGCACAGATACGCAGTATTTT.

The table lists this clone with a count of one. Here the CDR3 reads CASLGSRVNTEAFF. In DNA, the CDR3 is TGTGCCAGCCTCGGGAGTAGGGTAAACACTGAAGCTTTCTTT. The V call is TRBV7-9, the J call TRBJ1-1, with D unresolved. CDR1 is SEHNR, CDR2 FQNEAQ, per germline (reference sequence). The CDR3 covers 14 residues. Trimming pared 8 bases from V and 2 bases from J, leaving 15 bases between.

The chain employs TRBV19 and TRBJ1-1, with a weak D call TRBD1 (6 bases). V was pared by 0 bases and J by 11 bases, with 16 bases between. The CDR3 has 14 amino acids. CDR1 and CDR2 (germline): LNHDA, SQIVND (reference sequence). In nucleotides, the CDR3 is TGTGCCAGTAGTATAGATGACAGGCCCAGGTTGGCTTTCTTT. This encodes CASSIDDRPRLAFF.

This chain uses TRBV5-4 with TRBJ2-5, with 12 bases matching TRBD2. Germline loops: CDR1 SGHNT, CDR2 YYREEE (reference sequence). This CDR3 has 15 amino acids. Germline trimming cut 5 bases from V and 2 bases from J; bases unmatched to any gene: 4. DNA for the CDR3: TGTGCCAGCAGACCTCTAGCGGGGGGGCAAGAGACCCAGTACTTC. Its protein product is CASRPLAGGQETQYF.

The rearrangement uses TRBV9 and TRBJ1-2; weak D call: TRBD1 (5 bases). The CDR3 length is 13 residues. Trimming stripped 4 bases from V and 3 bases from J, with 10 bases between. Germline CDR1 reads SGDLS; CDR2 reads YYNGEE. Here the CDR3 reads CASSKDNHYGYTF. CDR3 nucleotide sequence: TGTGCCAGCAGCAAGGACAATCACTATGGCTACACCTTC.

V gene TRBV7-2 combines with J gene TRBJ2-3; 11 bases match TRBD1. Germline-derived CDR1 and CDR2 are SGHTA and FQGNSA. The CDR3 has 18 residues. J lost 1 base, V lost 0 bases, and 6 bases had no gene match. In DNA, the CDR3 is TGTGCCAGCAGCTTAGCCCGGGACAGGGGGTATCGCACAGATACGCAGTATTTT. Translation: CASSLARDRGYRTDTQYF.

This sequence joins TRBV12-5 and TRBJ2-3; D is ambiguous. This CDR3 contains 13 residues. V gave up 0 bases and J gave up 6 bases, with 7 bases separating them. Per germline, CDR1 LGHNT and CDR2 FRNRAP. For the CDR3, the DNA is TGTGCTAGTGGTTTGGTTGACTGGGATACGCAGTATTTT. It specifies CASGLVDWDTQYF.

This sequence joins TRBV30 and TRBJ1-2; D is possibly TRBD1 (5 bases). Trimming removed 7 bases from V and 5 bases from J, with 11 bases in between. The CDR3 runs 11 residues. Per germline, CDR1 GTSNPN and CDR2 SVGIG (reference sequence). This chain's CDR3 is CALDIEYGYTF. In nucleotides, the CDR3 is TGTGCCTTGGACATCGAGTATGGCTACACCTTC.

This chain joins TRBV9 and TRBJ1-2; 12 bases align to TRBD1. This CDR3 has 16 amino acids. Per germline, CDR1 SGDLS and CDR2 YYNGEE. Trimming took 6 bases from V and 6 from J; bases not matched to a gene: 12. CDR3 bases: TGTGCCAGCACCCCTCGTGGGACAGGGGGCGCCGATGGCTACACCTTC. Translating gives CASTPRGTGGADGYTF.

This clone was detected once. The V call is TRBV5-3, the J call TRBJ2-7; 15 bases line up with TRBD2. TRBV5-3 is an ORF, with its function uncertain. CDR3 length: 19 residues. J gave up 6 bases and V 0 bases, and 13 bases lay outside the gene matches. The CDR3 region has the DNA TGTGCCAGAAGCTTGGGGGGGACTAGCGGGAGGCTCCTGAAACCCGAGCAGTACGTC. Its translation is CARSLGGTSGRLLKPEQYV.

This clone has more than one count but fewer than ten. CDR3 nucleotides: TGTGCCAGCAGAGCGCAGCGGGGTAACACCGGGGAGCTGTTTTTT. Its translation: CASRAQRGNTGELFF. This rearrangement joins TRBV2 to TRBJ2-2; 7 bases are a match to TRBD2. Germline lookup yields CDR1 SNHLY and CDR2 FYNNEI. The CDR3 covers 15 residues. Trimming removed 6 bases from V and 2 bases from J; junction bases left unmatched: 6.

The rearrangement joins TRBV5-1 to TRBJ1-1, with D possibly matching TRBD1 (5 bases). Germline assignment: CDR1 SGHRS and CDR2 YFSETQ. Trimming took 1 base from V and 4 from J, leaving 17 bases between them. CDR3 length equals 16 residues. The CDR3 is CASSLRGNAGGTEAFF. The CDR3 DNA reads TGCGCCAGCAGCTTGAGAGGGAACGCGGGGGGCACTGAAGCTTTCTTT.